This T cell receptor (beta chain) comes out of a study of blood T cell repertoires in COVID-19. Background on the study: The origin of the acute and convalescent COVID-19 samples was the United States, Italy and Spain. From T cells, B-cell-depleted T cells, or PBMCs came the material, which was cDNA or gDNA.

In the source study's methods: Nucleated cell counts were estimated from reference gene primer amplification. Assay used: immunoSEQ multiplex PCR; TCRdb lists only in-frame clones, some missing. V, J and clone size are those of that table, while D and trimming were read from the DNA. The sample carries around 91,000 clones, 79% recorded once. This CDR3 is built from 14 residues. V was pared by 5 bases and J by 4 bases, with 5 bases of the junction left unmatched. Germline CDR1 SGHTA, CDR2 FQGNSA. The TCR comes from an elderly woman with active or convalescent COVID-19. The chain links TRBV7-2 to TRBJ2-7, with 10 nucleotides matching TRBD2. The sequenced sample consisted of peripheral blood. CDR3 bases: TGTGCCAGCAGCCTGGGACTAGCGTGGTACGAGCAGTACTTC. Its protein product is CASSLGLAWYEQYF.